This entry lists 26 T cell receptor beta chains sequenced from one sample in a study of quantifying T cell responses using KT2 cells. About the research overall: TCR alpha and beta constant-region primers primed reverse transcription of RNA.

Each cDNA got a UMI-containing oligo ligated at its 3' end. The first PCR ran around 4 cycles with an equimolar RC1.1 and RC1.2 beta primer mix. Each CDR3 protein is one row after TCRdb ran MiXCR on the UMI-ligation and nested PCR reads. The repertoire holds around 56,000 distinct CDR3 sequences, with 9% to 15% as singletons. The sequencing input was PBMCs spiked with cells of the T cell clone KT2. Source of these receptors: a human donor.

The CDR3 nucleotides are TGTGCCAGCAGCTCCCAGGGTCTGGCTAATGAAAAACTGTTTTTT. This encodes CASSSQGLANEKLFF. This chain joins TRBV11-3 and TRBJ1-4; possibly TRBD1 for D (5 bases). Germline lookup yields CDR1 SGHNT and CDR2 YENEEA. V lost 4 bases and J lost 3, with 12 bases in between. The CDR3 loop spans 15 amino acids.

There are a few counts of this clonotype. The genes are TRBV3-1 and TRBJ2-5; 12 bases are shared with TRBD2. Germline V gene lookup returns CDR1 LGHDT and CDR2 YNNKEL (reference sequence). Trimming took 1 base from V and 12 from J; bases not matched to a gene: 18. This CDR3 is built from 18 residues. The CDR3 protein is CASSQGVESRLAGAPEYF. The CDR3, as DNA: TGTGCCAGCAGCCAAGGTGTCGAGTCTAGACTAGCGGGGGCCCCGGAGTACTTC.

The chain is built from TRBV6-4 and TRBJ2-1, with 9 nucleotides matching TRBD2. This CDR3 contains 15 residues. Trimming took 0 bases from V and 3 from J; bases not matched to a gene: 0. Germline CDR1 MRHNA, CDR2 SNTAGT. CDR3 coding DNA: TGTGCCAGCAGTGACTCAGCGGGAGGCTACAATGAGCAGTTCTTC. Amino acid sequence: CASSDSAGGYNEQFF.

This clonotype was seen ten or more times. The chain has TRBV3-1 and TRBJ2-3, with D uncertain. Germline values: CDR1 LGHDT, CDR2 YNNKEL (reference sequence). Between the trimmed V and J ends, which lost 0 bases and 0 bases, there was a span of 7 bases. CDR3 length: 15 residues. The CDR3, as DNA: TGTGCCAGCAGCCAAGAACTATATAGCACAGATACGCAGTATTTT. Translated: CASSQELYSTDTQYF.

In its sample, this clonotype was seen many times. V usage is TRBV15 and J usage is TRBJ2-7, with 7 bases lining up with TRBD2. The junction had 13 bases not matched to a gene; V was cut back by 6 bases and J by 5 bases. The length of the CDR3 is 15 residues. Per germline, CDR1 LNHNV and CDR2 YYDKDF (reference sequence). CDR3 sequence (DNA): TGTGCCACCAGGAAAGATGGGGAGGGATTCAACGAGCAGTACTTC. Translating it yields CATRKDGEGFNEQYF. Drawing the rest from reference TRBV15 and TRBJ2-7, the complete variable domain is DAMVIQNPRYQVTQFGKPVTLSCSQTLNHNVMYWYQQKSSQAPKLLFHYYDKDFNNEADTPDNFQSRRPNTSFCFLDIRSPGLGDTAMYLCATRKDGEGFNEQYFGPGTRLTVT.

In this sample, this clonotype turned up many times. The CDR3, as DNA: TGTGCCACCAGTGATTCCCGGGGGGCCAAAAACATTCAGTACTTC. Protein sequence: CATSDSRGAKNIQYF. V and J are TRBV24-1 and TRBJ2-4; tentatively, D is TRBD2 (6 bases). The germline V and J ends were trimmed by 2 bases and 1 base, with 8 bases remaining between them. The CDR3 covers 15 residues. CDR1 is KGHDR and CDR2 is SFDVKD in the germline V gene.

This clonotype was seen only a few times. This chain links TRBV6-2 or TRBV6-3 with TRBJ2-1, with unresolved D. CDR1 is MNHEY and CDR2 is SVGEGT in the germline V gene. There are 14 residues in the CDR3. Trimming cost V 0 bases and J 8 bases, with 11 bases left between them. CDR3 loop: CASSYSSLSDEQFF. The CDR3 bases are TGTGCCAGCAGTTACTCGAGTTTAAGTGATGAGCAGTTCTTC.

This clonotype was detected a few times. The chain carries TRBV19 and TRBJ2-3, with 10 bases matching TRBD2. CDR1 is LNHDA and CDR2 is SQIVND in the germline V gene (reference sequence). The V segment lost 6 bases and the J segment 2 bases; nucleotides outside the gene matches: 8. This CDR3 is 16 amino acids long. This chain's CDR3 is CASSTGLAAFTDTQYF. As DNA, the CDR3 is TGTGCCAGTAGCACAGGACTAGCGGCTTTCACAGATACGCAGTATTTT.

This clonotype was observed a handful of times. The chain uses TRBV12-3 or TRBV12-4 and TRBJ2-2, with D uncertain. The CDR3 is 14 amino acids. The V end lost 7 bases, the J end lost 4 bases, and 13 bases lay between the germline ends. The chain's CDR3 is CASIPLGFTGELFF. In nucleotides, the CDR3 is TGTGCCAGCATCCCACTGGGTTTCACCGGGGAGCTGTTTTTT.

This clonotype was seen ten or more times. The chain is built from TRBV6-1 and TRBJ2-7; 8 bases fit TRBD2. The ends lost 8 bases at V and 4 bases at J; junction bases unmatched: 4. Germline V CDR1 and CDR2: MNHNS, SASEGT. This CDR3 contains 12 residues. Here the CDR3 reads CASQREWYEQYF. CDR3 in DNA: TGTGCCAGCCAGCGGGAGTGGTACGAGCAGTACTTC.

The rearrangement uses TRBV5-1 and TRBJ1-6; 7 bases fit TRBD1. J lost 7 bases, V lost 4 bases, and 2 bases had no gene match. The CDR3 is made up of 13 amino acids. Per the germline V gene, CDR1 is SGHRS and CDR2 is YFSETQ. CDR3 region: CASSRTGNSPLHF. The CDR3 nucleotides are TGCGCCAGCAGCAGGACAGGAAATTCACCCCTCCACTTT. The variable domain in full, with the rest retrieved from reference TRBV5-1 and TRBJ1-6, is KAGVTQTPRYLIKTRGQQVTLSCSPISGHRSVSWYQQTPGQGLQFLFEYFSETQRNKGNFPGRFSGRQFSNSRSEMNVSTLELGDSALYLCASSRTGNSPLHFGNGTRLTVT.

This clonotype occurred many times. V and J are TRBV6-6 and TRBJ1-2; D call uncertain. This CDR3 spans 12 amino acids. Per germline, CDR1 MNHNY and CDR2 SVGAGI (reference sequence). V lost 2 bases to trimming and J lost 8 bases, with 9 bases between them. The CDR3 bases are TGTGCCAGCAGTTACGACCGTAACGGCTACACCTTC. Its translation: CASSYDRNGYTF.

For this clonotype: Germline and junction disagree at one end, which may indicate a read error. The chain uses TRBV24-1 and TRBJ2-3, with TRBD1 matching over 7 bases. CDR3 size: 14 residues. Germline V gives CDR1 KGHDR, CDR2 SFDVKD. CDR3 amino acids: CATNDSQGSDTQYF. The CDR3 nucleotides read TGTGCCACCAATGATTCACAGGGGTCAGATACGCAGTATTTT.

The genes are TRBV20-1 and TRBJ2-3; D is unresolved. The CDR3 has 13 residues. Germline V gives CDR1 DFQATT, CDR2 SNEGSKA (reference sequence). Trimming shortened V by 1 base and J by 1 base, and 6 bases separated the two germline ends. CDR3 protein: CSARGTGTDTQYF. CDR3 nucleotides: TGCAGTGCTAGAGGCACGGGCACAGATACGCAGTATTTT.

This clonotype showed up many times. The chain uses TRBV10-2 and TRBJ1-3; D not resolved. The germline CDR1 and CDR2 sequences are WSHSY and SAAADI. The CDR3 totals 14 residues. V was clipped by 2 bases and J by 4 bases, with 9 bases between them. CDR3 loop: CASSEGVEGNTIYF. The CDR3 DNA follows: TGCGCCAGCAGTGAGGGGGTGGAAGGAAACACCATATATTTT.

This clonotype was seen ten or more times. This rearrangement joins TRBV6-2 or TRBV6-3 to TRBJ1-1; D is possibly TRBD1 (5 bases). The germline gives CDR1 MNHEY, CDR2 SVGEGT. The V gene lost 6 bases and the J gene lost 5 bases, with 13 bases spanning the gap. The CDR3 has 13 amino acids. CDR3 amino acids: CASRNQGLTEAFF. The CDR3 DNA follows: TGTGCCAGCAGGAATCAGGGATTGACTGAAGCTTTCTTT.

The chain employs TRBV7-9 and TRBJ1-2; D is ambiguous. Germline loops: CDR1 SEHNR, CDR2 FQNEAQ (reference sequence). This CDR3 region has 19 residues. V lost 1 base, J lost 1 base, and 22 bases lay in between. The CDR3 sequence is CASSLGRFAGTPLNYGYTF. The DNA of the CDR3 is TGTGCCAGCAGCTTAGGTCGGTTCGCCGGCACACCACTTAACTATGGCTACACCTTC.

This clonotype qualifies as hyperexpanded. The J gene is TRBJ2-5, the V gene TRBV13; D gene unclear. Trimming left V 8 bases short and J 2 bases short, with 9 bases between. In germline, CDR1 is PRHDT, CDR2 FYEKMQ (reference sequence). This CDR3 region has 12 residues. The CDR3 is CASGSRQETQYF. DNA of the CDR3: TGTGCCAGCGGATCCAGGCAAGAGACCCAGTACTTC.

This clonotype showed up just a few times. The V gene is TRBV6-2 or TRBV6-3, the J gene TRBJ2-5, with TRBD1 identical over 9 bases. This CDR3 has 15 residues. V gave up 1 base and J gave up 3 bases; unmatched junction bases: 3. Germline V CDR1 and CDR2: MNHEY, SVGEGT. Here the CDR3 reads CASSYLTGGKETQYF. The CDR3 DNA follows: TGTGCCAGCAGTTACTTGACAGGGGGTAAAGAGACCCAGTACTTC.

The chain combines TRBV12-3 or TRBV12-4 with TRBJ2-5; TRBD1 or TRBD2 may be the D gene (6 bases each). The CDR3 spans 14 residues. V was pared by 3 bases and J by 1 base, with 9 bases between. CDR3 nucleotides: TGTGCCAGCAGTTTGGGGGGCGCCCAAGAGACCCAGTACTTC. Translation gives CASSLGGAQETQYF.

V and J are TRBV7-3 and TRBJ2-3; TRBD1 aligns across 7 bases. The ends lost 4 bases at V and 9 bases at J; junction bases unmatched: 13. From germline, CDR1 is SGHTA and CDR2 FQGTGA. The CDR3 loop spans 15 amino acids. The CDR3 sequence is CASSSEPRGLGTQYF. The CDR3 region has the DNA TGTGCCAGCAGCTCCGAACCTAGGGGGCTGGGGACGCAGTATTTT.

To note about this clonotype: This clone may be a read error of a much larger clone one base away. The CDR3 nucleotides are TGTGCCGGCAGTTACTCGGGTAGCCTAGCGGGAGCGGATGAGCAGTTCTTC. It codes for CAGSYSGSLAGADEQFF. V usage is TRBV6-5 and J usage is TRBJ2-1; 10 nucleotides line up with TRBD2. From germline, CDR1 is MNHEY and CDR2 SVGAGI. The CDR3 runs 17 residues.

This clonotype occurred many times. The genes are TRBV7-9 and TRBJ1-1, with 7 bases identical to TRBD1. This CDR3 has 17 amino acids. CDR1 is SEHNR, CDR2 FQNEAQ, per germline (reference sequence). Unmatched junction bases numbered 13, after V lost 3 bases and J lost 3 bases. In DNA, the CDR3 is TGTGCCAGCAGCTTCTGGGGACAGACGAGTTTCTACACTGAAGCTTTCTTT. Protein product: CASSFWGQTSFYTEAFF.

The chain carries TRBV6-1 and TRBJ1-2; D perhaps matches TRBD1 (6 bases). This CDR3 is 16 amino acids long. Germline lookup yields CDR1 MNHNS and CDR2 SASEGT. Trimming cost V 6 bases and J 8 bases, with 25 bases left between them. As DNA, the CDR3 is TGTGCCAGCAGCGCCCGCCAGGACAGCGGTAACTGGGGCTACACCTTC. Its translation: CASSARQDSGNWGYTF.

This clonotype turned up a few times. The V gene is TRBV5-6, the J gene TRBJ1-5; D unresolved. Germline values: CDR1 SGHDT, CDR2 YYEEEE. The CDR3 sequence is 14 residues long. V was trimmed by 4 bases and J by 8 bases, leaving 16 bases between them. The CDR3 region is CASSAGSDQKPQHF. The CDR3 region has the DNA TGTGCCAGCAGCGCTGGGTCTGATCAGAAGCCCCAGCATTTT.

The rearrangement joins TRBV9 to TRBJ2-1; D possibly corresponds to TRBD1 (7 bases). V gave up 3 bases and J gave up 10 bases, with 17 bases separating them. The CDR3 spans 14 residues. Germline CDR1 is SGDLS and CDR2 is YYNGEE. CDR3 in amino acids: CASSGGQGGEEQFF. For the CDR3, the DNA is TGTGCCAGCAGCGGGGGGCAGGGGGGTGAGGAGCAGTTCTTC.